A selection of T cell receptor beta chains follows, all from one sample in a study of T cell repertoires in ileal Crohn's disease. Clones were sequenced by immunoSEQ multiplex PCR, and TCRdb holds only the in-frame ones, with some missing. Of about 31,000 clones listed, about 81% were seen once; the top ten hold roughly 5.5%. Sequencing was carried out using ileal tissue. Receptors were obtained from an adult with Crohn's disease. Both conserved end residues are part of each CDR3. A row's size may be missing; if present it is once, few, many or a size class.

clone size: once
V gene: TRBV6-6
CDR3 protein: CASSYEGNTEAFF

clone size: NA
V gene: TRBV7-9
CDR3 protein: CASSTGYEQYF

clone size: NA
V gene: TRBV28
CDR3 protein: CASSSARPGQGGSPLHF

clone size: once
V gene: TRBV29-1
CDR3 protein: CSAGTGYNQPQHF

clone size: NA
V gene: TRBV6-1
CDR3 protein: CASRRLAGSTGELFF

clone size: NA
V gene: TRBV11-3
CDR3 protein: CASSLLGQDPYNEQFF

clone size: NA
V gene: TRBV7-9
CDR3 protein: CASSLEGGDRSQPQHF

clone size: NA
V gene: TRBV28
CDR3 protein: CASSLPGQGAYGYTF

clone size: NA
V gene: TRBV29-1
CDR3 protein: CSVQTGVNSPLHF

clone size: NA
V gene: TRBV30
CDR3 protein: CAWSVGVSGANVLTF

clone size: NA
V gene: TRBV9
CDR3 protein: CASSKYRDRYLNTGELFF

clone size: NA
V gene: TRBV5-4
CDR3 protein: CASSLAGGNSYNEQFF

clone size: NA
V gene: TRBV4-1
CDR3 protein: CASSPTPQGGGELFF

clone size: NA
V gene: TRBV19
CDR3 protein: CASSINDEGEAFF

clone size: NA
V gene: TRBV2
CDR3 protein: CASAYTGELFF

clone size: NA
V gene: TRBV7-2
CDR3 protein: CASSLQGTLGGSPLHF

clone size: once
V gene: TRBV29-1
CDR3 protein: CSARGRGNYGYTF

clone size: NA
V gene: TRBV2
CDR3 protein: CASRFLELAGGHNEQFF

clone size: NA
V gene: TRBV10-2
CDR3 protein: CASSALAGAYNEQFF

clone size: NA
V gene: TRBV6-1
CDR3 protein: CASSVSGSTGELFF

clone size: NA
V gene: TRBV7-8
CDR3 protein: CASSPTRTGGDYGYTF

clone size: NA
V gene: TRBV7-2
CDR3 protein: CASSPDLDRGQEKLFF

clone size: NA
V gene: TRBV20-1
CDR3 protein: CSTGTSLGQYF

clone size: NA
V gene: TRBV19
CDR3 protein: CASSIVAWDRDYGYTF

clone size: NA
V gene: TRBV9
CDR3 protein: CASRLGTANTGELFF

clone size: NA
V gene: TRBV5-1
CDR3 protein: CASSSDGQGNQPQHF

clone size: NA
V gene: TRBV4-3
CDR3 protein: CASSQVPSTEAFF

clone size: NA
V gene: TRBV9
CDR3 protein: CASSQTDRPNTGELFF

clone size: NA
V gene: TRBV11-2
CDR3 protein: CASSSGGKNTEAFF

clone size: NA
V gene: TRBV9
CDR3 protein: CASSVGRYNEKLFF

clone size: NA
V gene: TRBV5-1
CDR3 protein: CASRPDRGGYGYTF

clone size: NA
V gene: TRBV4-1
CDR3 protein: CASSPRTGAWNEQFF

clone size: once
V gene: TRBV27
CDR3 protein: CASSTDRGLYGYTF

clone size: few
V gene: TRBV4-3
CDR3 protein: CASSHAWRQNTEAFF

clone size: NA
V gene: TRBV7-6
CDR3 protein: CASSRITGETQYF

clone size: NA
V gene: TRBV27
CDR3 protein: CASSSLKRGHEQYF

clone size: NA
V gene: TRBV7-8
CDR3 protein: CASSLGPGGPGNTEAFF

clone size: once
V gene: TRBV19
CDR3 protein: CASSADRGNTIYF

clone size: NA
V gene: TRBV9
CDR3 protein: CASSSSPGQGRNEQFF

clone size: NA
V gene: TRBV5-8
CDR3 protein: CASREGTGNQPQHF

clone size: NA
V gene: TRBV5-1
CDR3 protein: CASSPREYNEQFF

clone size: once
V gene: TRBV7-9
CDR3 protein: CASSKPGTGQNIQYF

clone size: NA
V gene: TRBV6-5
CDR3 protein: CASSYGGVGGFPEAFF

clone size: NA
V gene: TRBV4-2
CDR3 protein: CASPPGAREKLFF

clone size: NA
V gene: TRBV5-6
CDR3 protein: CASSSSGGRTDTQYF